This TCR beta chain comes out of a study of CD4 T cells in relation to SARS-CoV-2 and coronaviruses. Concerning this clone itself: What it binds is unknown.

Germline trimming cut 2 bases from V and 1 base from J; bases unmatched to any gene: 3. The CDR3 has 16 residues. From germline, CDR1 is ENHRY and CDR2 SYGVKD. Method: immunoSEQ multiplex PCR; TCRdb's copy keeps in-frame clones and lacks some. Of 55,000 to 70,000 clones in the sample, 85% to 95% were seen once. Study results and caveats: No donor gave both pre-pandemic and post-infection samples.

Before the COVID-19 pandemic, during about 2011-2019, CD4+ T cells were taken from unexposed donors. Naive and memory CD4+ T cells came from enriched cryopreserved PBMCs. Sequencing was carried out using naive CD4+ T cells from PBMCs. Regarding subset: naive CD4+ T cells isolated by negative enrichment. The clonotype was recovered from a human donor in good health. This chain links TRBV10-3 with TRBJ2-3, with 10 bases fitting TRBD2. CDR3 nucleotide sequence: TGTGCCATCAGTGAGAACGGACTAGCGGGCACAGATACGCAGTATTTT. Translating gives CAISENGLAGTDTQYF.